These 10 T cell receptor beta chains share one sample of origin, sequenced in a study of blood T cell repertoires in COVID-19. This table comes from immunoSEQ multiplex PCR, and its TCRdb copy is limited to in-frame clones, with some not included. Of 230,000 or so clones in the sample, about nine tenths were seen once. Sequencing was performed on PBMCs or T cells enriched from blood (not recorded which). These receptors came from a woman between 40 and 55 years old with acute COVID-19.

The rearrangement links TRBV2 to TRBJ1-6, with D possibly TRBD1 on 6 matching bases. Between the trimmed V and J ends, which lost 6 bases and 9 bases, there was a span of 18 bases. The CDR3 runs to 15 residues. In germline, CDR1 is SNHLY, CDR2 FYNNEI. The CDR3 here is CASRLQGRGLSPLHF. The CDR3 nucleotides read TGTGCCAGCAGGTTACAGGGAAGGGGCCTTTCACCCCTCCACTTT. Together with reference TRBV2 and TRBJ1-6, the CDR3 gives the full variable domain: EPEVTQTPSHQVTQMGQEVILRCVPISNHLYFYWYRQILGQKVEFLVSFYNNEISEKSEIFDDQFSVERPDGSNFTLKIRSTKLEDSAMYFCASRLQGRGLSPLHFGNGTRLTVT.

CDR3 sequence: CAWMQQTNTEAFF. Here the CDR3 DNA reads TGTGCCTGGATGCAACAGACGAACACTGAAGCTTTCTTT. The chain recombines TRBV30 with TRBJ1-1, with D unresolved. The ends were cut back, 4 bases at V and 1 base at J, with 10 bases in the middle. This CDR3 has 13 amino acids. Germline CDR1 GTSNPN, CDR2 SVGIG (reference sequence).

The chain combines TRBV4-1 with TRBJ1-2; 7 bases line up with TRBD1. V lost 0 bases, J lost 6 bases, and 7 bases stayed unmatched. The germline V gene has CDR1 MGHRA and CDR2 YSYEKL. The CDR3 covers 15 residues. The CDR3 protein is CASSQETGRRDGYTF. The CDR3 coding sequence is TGCGCCAGCAGCCAAGAGACAGGGCGGCGAGATGGCTACACCTTC.

The rearrangement uses TRBV6-5 and TRBJ1-1; 7 bases match TRBD1. The CDR3 extends over 14 amino acids. Germline assignment: CDR1 MNHEY and CDR2 SVGAGI. Germline trimming cut 4 bases from V and 2 bases from J; bases unmatched to any gene: 4. CDR3 region: CASSWTGPNTEAFF. CDR3 DNA: TGTGCCAGCAGTTGGACAGGACCTAACACTGAAGCTTTCTTT.

The rearrangement joins TRBV28 to TRBJ1-2, with TRBD1 matching 8 bases. Germline V CDR1 and CDR2: MDHEN, SYDVKM. The CDR3 contains 15 residues. J lost 4 bases, V lost 3 bases, and 7 bases had no gene match. This CDR3 reads CASSFPFGQGYGYTF. The CDR3, as DNA: TGTGCCAGCAGTTTCCCCTTTGGACAGGGCTATGGCTACACCTTC.

The chain uses TRBV6-5 and TRBJ1-1; D uncertain. The germline V gene has CDR1 MNHEY and CDR2 SVGAGI. V lost 7 bases and J lost 4, with 16 bases in between. CDR3 length equals 14 residues. CDR3: CASTTDTAGTEAFF. As DNA, the CDR3 is TGTGCCAGCACTACAGACACTGCGGGCACTGAAGCTTTCTTT.

The chain carries TRBV5-6 and TRBJ1-3; 7 nucleotides agree with TRBD1. Germline values: CDR1 SGHDT, CDR2 YYEEEE. The ends lost 5 bases at V and 4 bases at J; junction bases unmatched: 6. The CDR3 length is 14 residues. In DNA, the CDR3 is TGTGCCAGCAGTTATAGGGGGCCCGGAAACACCATATATTTT. Its translation: CASSYRGPGNTIYF.

The chain uses TRBV3-1 (or the pseudogene TRBV3-2) and TRBJ2-2; possibly TRBD1 for D (5 bases). The V and J ends lost 0 bases and 0 bases respectively, with 8 bases between them. Germline loops: CDR1 LGHDT, CDR2 YNNKEL (reference sequence). This CDR3 is built from 16 residues. CDR3 bases: TGTGCCAGCAGCCAAGATCCCAGGGCGAACACCGGGGAGCTGTTTTTT. Protein sequence: CASSQDPRANTGELFF.

The chain carries TRBV7-2 and TRBJ1-4, with D maybe TRBD1 (6 bases). The CDR3 has 14 amino acids. CDR1 is SGHTA, CDR2 FQGNSA, per germline. The V gene lost 5 bases and the J gene lost 5 bases, with 12 bases spanning the gap. In DNA, the CDR3 is TGTGCCAGCAGCCGTACAGGGAACAATGAAAAACTGTTTTTT. Protein: CASSRTGNNEKLFF.

The chain is built from TRBV19 and TRBJ1-3; possible D gene TRBD1, 6 bases. V lost 8 bases, J lost 2 bases, and 16 bases lay in between. The CDR3 covers 15 residues. The V gene's germline CDR1 is LNHDA and CDR2 SQIVND (reference sequence). CDR3 sequence: CASRREDSPGNTIYF. CDR3 DNA sequence: TGTGCCAGTCGGCGAGAGGACAGTCCTGGAAACACCATATATTTT.